The next 6 T cell receptor beta chains were all read from a single sample in a study of read filtering for tumor transcriptome and immune sequencing. Molecular barcoded adaptors covering alpha/delta and beta/gamma chains were used on 400 ng RNA. Each CDR3 protein is one row after TCRdb ran MiXCR on the reads. The repertoire holds roughly 130,000 distinct CDR3 sequences, 10% to 15% seen once, with roughly 11% in the top ten. Source material: a population of CD138-negative cells sorted from bone marrow. Receptors were obtained from a donor at least 40 years old with multiple myeloma.

This clonotype turned up a few times. This sequence may be a read error, since a much larger clone differs from it by one base. The V call is TRBV7-3, the J call TRBJ1-1; no clear D. The length of the CDR3 is 13 residues. The germline V gene has CDR1 SGHTA and CDR2 FQGTGA. CDR3 bases: TGTGTCAGCAGCTTAATGGTCCACACTGAAGCTTTCTTT. This gives the protein CVSSLMVHTEAFF.

This chain connects TRBV2 to TRBJ2-5; D call uncertain. CDR3 size: 13 residues. The germline gives CDR1 SNHLY, CDR2 FYNNEI. V dropped 6 bases and J dropped 5 bases, with 13 bases sitting between them. CDR3 DNA: TGTGCCAGCAGCAACGGCCCCAGGGAGACCCAGTACTTC. Its protein is CASSNGPRETQYF. Full variable domain (rest looked up from reference TRBV2 and TRBJ2-5): EPEVTQTPSHQVTQMGQEVILRCVPISNHLYFYWYRQILGQKVEFLVSFYNNEISEKSEIFDDQFSVERPDGSNFTLKIRSTKLEDSAMYFCASSNGPRETQYFGPGTRLLVL.

The chain couples TRBV12-3 or TRBV12-4 to TRBJ1-2; D unclear. V dropped 3 bases and J dropped 8 bases, with 7 bases sitting between them. This CDR3 is built from 11 residues. CDR3 sequence (DNA): TGTGCCAGCAGTTTGTCTGGAGGCTACACCTTC. Its protein is CASSLSGGYTF.

This clonotype was observed at least ten times. The chain is built from TRBV29-1 and TRBJ2-3; 8 bases align to TRBD2. V was pared by 3 bases and J by 4 bases, with 9 bases of the junction left unmatched. CDR3 size: 15 residues. Per the germline V gene, CDR1 is SQVTM and CDR2 is ANQGSEA. The CDR3 bases are TGCAGCGTTGAGATTACGGGGGGGCGGTCAGATACGCAGTATTTT. This gives the protein CSVEITGGRSDTQYF.

There are many counts of this clonotype. This chain uses TRBV19 with TRBJ1-5; 9 nucleotides match TRBD1. Germline assignment: CDR1 LNHDA and CDR2 SQIVND (reference sequence). Losses at the gene ends were 0 bases for V and 5 bases for J; bases not matched to a gene: 2. The CDR3 contains 15 residues. This CDR3 is CASSIETGGYQPQHF. In DNA, the CDR3 is TGTGCCAGTAGTATAGAGACAGGGGGTTATCAGCCCCAGCATTTT.

With regard to this clonotype: This may come from a read error, since a much larger clone is one base off. This chain connects TRBV28 to TRBJ2-3, with TRBD1 as a possible D gene (6 bases). Germline V CDR1 and CDR2: MDHEN, SYDVKM. The CDR3 totals 13 residues. V was pared by 4 bases and J by 6 bases, with 11 bases between. CDR3 nucleotides: TGTGCCAGCAGTTCAGAGGGGGAGGATACGCAGTATTTT. Translating gives CASSSEGEDTQYF.